These 32 T cell receptor beta chains came from one sample sequenced in a study of regulatory T cells in long-lasting Graves disease. Sample time point: newly diagnosed GD, antithyroid drugs for less than 3 months. The TCR library was prepared using RNA isolated from PBMCs. Relying on iRepertoire HTBI primers and Arm-PCR of CDR3 regions, the team built TCR beta libraries. TCRdb ran MiXCR on the multiplex PCR reads and lists one entry per CDR3 protein. This table holds 400,000 to 550,000 distinct CDR3 sequences, roughly 17% found once. Another study also made use of these data, one on T cells in Graves' hyperthyroidism and ophthalmopathy.

Source: peripheral blood mononuclear cells (PBMCs), taken at new diagnosis, from a patient treated with antithyroid drugs. The source is a young woman with Graves disease.

This clonotype was recorded at least ten times. The chain employs TRBV7-2 and TRBJ2-6; a weak D match, TRBD1 (5 bases). This CDR3 is 17 amino acids long. V was cut by 5 bases and J by 0 bases, with 14 bases left in between. Germline CDR1 and CDR2: SGHTA and FQGNSA. CDR3 bases: TGTGCCAGCAGCCTAACAGGATCCAGCTCTGGGGCCAACGTCCTGACTTTC. This translates into CASSLTGSSSGANVLTF.

In its sample, this clonotype was seen many times. The chain recombines TRBV5-1 with TRBJ2-1; D is uncertain. Germline V gene lookup returns CDR1 SGHRS and CDR2 YFSETQ. The ends were cut back, 0 bases at V and 7 bases at J, with 17 bases in the middle. This CDR3 is 16 amino acids long. CDR3 nucleotide sequence: TGCGCCAGCAGCTTGGCCAACTCTCCGAGTATGAATGAGCAGTTCTTC. Translating gives CASSLANSPSMNEQFF.

V usage is TRBV2 and J usage is TRBJ1-5; unclear D gene. The CDR3 runs to 13 residues. The germline gives CDR1 SNHLY, CDR2 FYNNEI. The germline V and J ends were trimmed by 2 bases and 3 bases, with 5 bases remaining between them. The CDR3 here is CASSESPNQPQHF. The CDR3 nucleotides are TGTGCCAGCAGTGAATCGCCCAATCAGCCCCAGCATTTT.

This clonotype was counted at least ten times. Here the CDR3 reads CASSYRRGEETQYF. CDR3 coding DNA: TGTGCCAGCAGTTACAGGAGGGGTGAAGAGACCCAGTACTTC. The chain has TRBV6-2 or TRBV6-3 and TRBJ2-5; the D gene is possibly TRBD2 (6 bases). Trimming removed 2 bases at V and 3 bases at J, with 10 bases between. CDR1 and CDR2 from the germline V gene are MNHEY and SVGEGT. The CDR3 covers 14 residues.

This clonotype occurred many times. V usage is TRBV11-2 and J usage is TRBJ2-7; D remains unclear. The CDR3 contains 14 residues. Between the trimmed V and J ends, which lost 0 bases and 6 bases, there was a span of 12 bases. Germline-derived CDR1 and CDR2 are SGHAT and FQNNGV. The CDR3 loop reads CASSLDQIVLEQYF. The CDR3 DNA reads as TGTGCCAGCAGCTTAGATCAAATAGTTCTCGAGCAGTACTTC. The full variable domain, completed using reference TRBV11-2 and TRBJ2-7, is EAGVAQSPRYKIIEKRQSVAFWCNPISGHATLYWYQQILGQGPKLLIQFQNNGVVDDSQLPKDRFSAERLKGVDSTLKIQPAKLEDSAVYLCASSLDQIVLEQYFGPGTRLTVT.

This clonotype was recorded a few times. The chain uses TRBV6-2 or TRBV6-3 and TRBJ2-1, with 10 positions matching TRBD1. V lost 5 bases to trimming and J lost 3 bases; unmatched junction nucleotides: 7. Germline assignment: CDR1 MNHEY and CDR2 SVGEGT. This CDR3 has 16 residues. CDR3 protein: CASSPSTGGDYNEQFF. The DNA of the CDR3 is TGTGCCAGCAGTCCATCGACAGGGGGCGACTACAATGAGCAGTTCTTC.

This clonotype was seen a few times. This chain joins TRBV19 and TRBJ1-1; D is unresolved. The germline V gene encodes CDR1 LNHDA and CDR2 SQIVND (reference sequence). The CDR3 spans 14 residues. Trimming shortened V by 7 bases and J by 0 bases, and 12 bases separated the two germline ends. CDR3: CASTLGQVNTEAFF. The CDR3 DNA sequence: TGTGCCAGTACCCTCGGGCAAGTGAACACTGAAGCTTTCTTT.

This clonotype was observed at least ten times. The chain employs TRBV28 and TRBJ2-2, with a weak D call TRBD1 (5 bases). Germline CDR1 MDHEN, CDR2 SYDVKM. The CDR3 is made up of 15 amino acids. Trimming cost V 3 bases and J 1 base, with 9 bases left between them. The CDR3 reads CASSFPTGNTGELFF. The CDR3, as DNA: TGTGCCAGCAGTTTCCCTACAGGGAACACCGGGGAGCTGTTTTTT.

This clonotype was recorded at least ten times. CDR3 nucleotides: TGTGCCAGCAGCATAAACATCTACCCGAACAATGAGCAGTTCTTC. This encodes CASSINIYPNNEQFF. The chain combines TRBV7-3 with TRBJ2-1; no definite D call. Trimming cost V 5 bases and J 5 bases, with 16 bases left between them. The germline CDR1 and CDR2 sequences are SGHTA and FQGTGA. The CDR3 totals 15 residues.

This chain connects TRBV4-1 to TRBJ1-1, with a possible D match to TRBD1 (5 bases). Germline-derived CDR1 and CDR2 are MGHRA and YSYEKL. Trimming removed 1 base from V and 4 bases from J, with 7 bases in between. The CDR3 has 13 residues. This CDR3 is CASSQVRATEAFF. Written as DNA, the CDR3 is TGCGCCAGCAGCCAAGTCAGGGCCACTGAAGCTTTCTTT.

As for this clonotype: A much larger clone differs from this one at a single base, so this may be a read error. This rearrangement joins TRBV20-1 to TRBJ2-2; D might be TRBD2 (6 bases). Germline lookup yields CDR1 DFQATT and CDR2 SNEGSKA (reference sequence). The CDR3 is 13 residues long. Written as DNA, the CDR3 is TGCAGTGCCCCCACGGCAAGGGGCGGGGAGCGGTTTTTT. Protein product: CSAPTARGGERFF.

This chain connects TRBV6-2 or TRBV6-3 to TRBJ1-4; D is possibly TRBD1 (5 bases). The CDR3 is 15 amino acids. Per germline, CDR1 MNHEY and CDR2 SVGEGT. V lost 5 bases and J 8 bases, leaving 18 bases between the germline ends. CDR3 region: CASSEAVREVEKLFF. CDR3 DNA: TGTGCCAGCAGTGAAGCTGTCAGGGAAGTCGAAAAACTGTTTTTT.

There are many counts of this clonotype. The V and J genes are TRBV12-5 and TRBJ2-1; 12 nucleotides line up with TRBD2. Per the germline V gene, CDR1 is LGHNT and CDR2 is FRNRAP. The CDR3 runs to 16 residues. The junction had 5 bases not matched to a gene; V was cut back by 2 bases and J by 6 bases. Here the CDR3 reads CASGLSGLAGINEQFF. DNA for the CDR3: TGTGCTAGTGGTTTGAGTGGACTAGCGGGAATCAATGAGCAGTTCTTC.

With respect to this clonotype: A read error may explain this, as a much larger clone is one base away. The J gene is TRBJ2-2, the V gene TRBV3-1; 7 bases fit TRBD2. Germline CDR1 is LGHDT and CDR2 is YNNKEL (reference sequence). CDR3 length equals 16 residues. CDR3 bases: TGTGCCAGCAGCCGCCAGCGGGGAAAGAACACCGGGGAGCTGTCTTTT. Encoded protein: CASSRQRGKNTGELSF.

On this clonotype itself: Only one base separates this from a far larger clonotype, so it likely reflects a read error. The chain couples TRBV28 to TRBJ2-1; 10 bases match TRBD2. The trim removed 5 bases at V and 12 bases at J, leaving 13 bases unmatched. In germline, CDR1 is MDHEN, CDR2 SYDVKM. This CDR3 is built from 15 residues. The CDR3 protein is CASSDPRTSGTRQFF. The DNA of the CDR3 is TGTGCCAGCAGTGATCCTCGGACTAGCGGCACGAGGCAGTTCTTC.

This clonotype was detected ten times or more. This chain joins TRBV7-2 and TRBJ2-7; D is uncertain. The CDR3 totals 11 residues. Deletions cut 3 bases from V and 6 bases from J, with 6 bases between. Germline values: CDR1 SGHTA, CDR2 FQGNSA. CDR3 sequence reads: CASSFTREQYF. The CDR3 DNA is TGTGCCAGCAGCTTTACTCGCGAGCAGTACTTC. Using reference TRBV7-2 and TRBJ2-7 for the parts outside the CDR3, the full variable domain is GAGVSQSPSNKVTEKGKDVELRCDPISGHTALYWYRQSLGQGLEFLIYFQGNSAPDKSGLPSDRFSAERTGGSVSTLTIQRTQQEDSAVYLCASSFTREQYFGPGTRLTVT.

This chain uses TRBV7-3 with TRBJ1-5, with a tentative D call TRBD1 (5 bases). CDR1 is SGHTA and CDR2 is FQGTGA in the germline V gene. The V end lost 3 bases, the J end lost 1 base, and 13 bases lay between the germline ends. This CDR3 has 16 amino acids. In nucleotides, the CDR3 is TGTGCCAGCAGCTTTCGGGACGAGACCAGCAATCAGCCCCAGCATTTT. This codes for CASSFRDETSNQPQHF.

Ten or more counts support this clonotype. The V and J genes are TRBV18 and TRBJ2-5; possibly TRBD1 for D (6 bases). This CDR3 region has 14 residues. CDR1 and CDR2 (germline): KGHSH, LQKENI. Deletions cut 8 bases from V and 6 bases from J, with 19 bases between. DNA of the CDR3: TGTGCCAGCCGTAAAACAGGGTATTTGAAGACCCAGTACTTC. It yields the protein CASRKTGYLKTQYF.

The sample holds many counts of this clonotype. V and J are TRBV6-2 or TRBV6-3 and TRBJ2-7; 7 bases agree with TRBD2. V dropped 6 bases and J dropped 3; count of bases not matched to a gene: 11. Germline-derived CDR1 and CDR2 are MNHEY and SVGEGT. The CDR3 totals 15 residues. The CDR3 sequence is CASRELAQTHYEQYF. The CDR3 region has the DNA TGTGCCAGCAGGGAACTAGCGCAGACTCACTACGAGCAGTACTTC.

This chain links TRBV7-9 with TRBJ2-1, with TRBD2 matching 14 bases. CDR1 is SEHNR, CDR2 FQNEAQ, per germline (reference sequence). Germline trimming cut 5 bases from V and 7 bases from J; bases unmatched to any gene: 10. The CDR3 covers 17 residues. The CDR3 loop reads CASSVGLAGGKYNEQFF. CDR3 nucleotides: TGTGCCAGCAGCGTCGGACTAGCGGGAGGAAAATATAATGAGCAGTTCTTC. The complete variable domain, with remaining parts taken from reference TRBV7-9 and TRBJ2-1, reads DTGVSQNPRHKITKRGQNVTFRCDPISEHNRLYWYRQTLGQGPEFLTYFQNEAQLEKSRLLSDRFSAERPKGSFSTLEIQRTEQGDSAMYLCASSVGLAGGKYNEQFFGPGTRLTVL.

Note on this clonotype: A much larger clone is a single base away; this may be a read error. For the CDR3, the DNA is TGCAGTGACCCAGCGGGAAACTACGAGCAGTACTTC. This codes for CSDPAGNYEQYF. This chain connects TRBV20-1 to TRBJ2-7; 7 bases map to TRBD2. With 7 bases clipped from V and 3 bases from J, the junction kept 6 bases outside the gene matches. Germline V gene sequence: CDR1 DFQATT, CDR2 SNEGSKA (reference sequence). The CDR3 loop spans 12 amino acids.

This clonotype was detected only a few times. The junction departs from the called germline gene at one end, perhaps through a read error. The chain employs TRBV19 and TRBJ1-5, with a tentative D call TRBD1 (5 bases). CDR1 LNHDA and CDR2 SQIVND come from the germline V gene (reference sequence). This CDR3 comprises 13 residues. CDR3 nucleotide sequence: TGTGCCAGTAGACAGGCCGGGCATCAGACCCAGCATTTT. Translating it yields CASRQAGHQTQHF.

This clonotype occurred many times. V is TRBV11-2 and J is TRBJ2-7; TRBD2 matches at 11 bases. This CDR3 is 14 amino acids long. The junction had 2 bases not matched to a gene; V was cut back by 3 bases and J by 4 bases. The germline CDR1 and CDR2 sequences are SGHAT and FQNNGV. The CDR3 nucleotides read TGTGCCAGCAGCTTTTTAGCGGGAGGGTACGAGCAGTACTTC. It translates to CASSFLAGGYEQYF.

Note on this clonotype: The limits of the CDR3 on the DNA are not certain, so only TCRdb's listed CDR3 is given. The CDR3 is CSVGSGTSLLF. The chain carries TRBV29-1 and TRBJ1-2. The CDR3 comprises 11 residues, both ends counted. From germline, CDR1 is SQVTM and CDR2 ANQGSEA.

The chain is built from TRBV20-1 and TRBJ2-3; TRBD2 aligns across 9 bases. Losses at the gene ends were 3 bases for V and 0 bases for J; bases not matched to a gene: 4. The germline CDR1 and CDR2 sequences are DFQATT and SNEGSKA (reference sequence). This CDR3 has 15 amino acids. The CDR3 region is CSASPTSGSTDTQYF. In DNA, the CDR3 is TGCAGTGCTAGTCCTACTAGCGGGAGCACAGATACGCAGTATTTT.

As concerns this clonotype: This may come from a read error, since a much larger clone is one base off. The V and J genes are TRBV7-2 and TRBJ2-7; D is perhaps TRBD2 (6 bases). This CDR3 contains 14 residues. Germline CDR1 SGHTA, CDR2 FQGNSA. The CDR3 DNA follows: TGTGCCAGCATGACTAGTTTAGCCTCCTACGGGCAGTACTTC. It translates to CASMTSLASYGQYF.

The chain is built from TRBV28 and TRBJ1-5; D gene ambiguous. Between the trimmed V and J ends, which lost 8 bases and 0 bases, there was a span of 14 bases. The CDR3 extends over 15 amino acids. Germline values: CDR1 MDHEN, CDR2 SYDVKM. The CDR3 DNA reads as TGTGCCAGCTACGGGTCAGCCTATAGCAATCAGCCCCAGCATTTT. Amino acid sequence: CASYGSAYSNQPQHF.

This chain connects TRBV20-1 to TRBJ2-2; D remains ambiguous. The V gene's germline CDR1 is DFQATT and CDR2 SNEGSKA (reference sequence). CDR3 length: 16 residues. V lost 0 bases to trimming and J lost 0 bases, with 11 bases between them. DNA for the CDR3: TGCAGTGCTAGAGATGAAGGTGTAGCGAACACCGGGGAGCTGTTTTTT. Encoded protein: CSARDEGVANTGELFF.

This clonotype was observed many times. The chain has TRBV27 and TRBJ2-1, with 7 nucleotides matching TRBD2. The V gene end was trimmed by 5 bases and the J gene end by 2 bases; junction bases not matched to a gene: 12. The CDR3 is 17 amino acids. CDR1 and CDR2 from the germline V gene are MNHEY and SMNVEV (reference sequence). CDR3 coding DNA: TGTGCCAGCAGTCCCCCCCGGGGGGTCCGAACCTACAATGAGCAGTTCTTC. It yields the protein CASSPPRGVRTYNEQFF.

The chain combines TRBV18 with TRBJ2-7; tentatively, D is TRBD1 (6 bases). The germline V and J ends were trimmed by 6 bases and 3 bases, with 15 bases remaining between them. Germline loops: CDR1 KGHSH, CDR2 LQKENI. The CDR3 is 14 amino acids. The CDR3: CASSPGAGDYEQYF. The CDR3 region has the DNA TGTGCCAGCTCCCCCGGGGCAGGGGACTACGAGCAGTACTTC.

Many counts were recorded for this clonotype. For the CDR3, the DNA is TGTGCCAGCAGCCCCCTGGCTAATGAAAAACTGTTTTTT. Its protein product is CASSPLANEKLFF. The V call is TRBV11-2, the J call TRBJ1-4, with D unclear. The V end was cut by 5 bases, the J end by 3 bases, with 7 bases between. This CDR3 has 13 amino acids. Germline V gene sequence: CDR1 SGHAT, CDR2 FQNNGV.

This clonotype was observed many times. The V call is TRBV12-3 or TRBV12-4, the J call TRBJ2-1; TRBD2 agrees at 8 bases. V gave up 6 bases and J gave up 0 bases; unmatched junction bases: 7. This CDR3 comprises 16 residues. DNA for the CDR3: TGTGCCAGCAGGGGAAAGCGGGGGAGCTCCTACAATGAGCAGTTCTTC. This codes for CASRGKRGSSYNEQFF.